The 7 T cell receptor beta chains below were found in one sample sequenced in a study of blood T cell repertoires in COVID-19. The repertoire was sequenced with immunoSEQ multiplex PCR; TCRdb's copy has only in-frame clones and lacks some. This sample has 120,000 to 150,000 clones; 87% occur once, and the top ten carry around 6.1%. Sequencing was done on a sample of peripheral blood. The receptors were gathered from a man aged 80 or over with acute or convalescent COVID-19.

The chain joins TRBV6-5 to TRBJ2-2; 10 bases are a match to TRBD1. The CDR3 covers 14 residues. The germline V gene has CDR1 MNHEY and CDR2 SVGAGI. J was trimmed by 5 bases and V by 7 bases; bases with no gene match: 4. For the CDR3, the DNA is TGTGCCAGCACCTGGGACAGGGGAACCGGGGAGCTGTTTTTT. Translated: CASTWDRGTGELFF.

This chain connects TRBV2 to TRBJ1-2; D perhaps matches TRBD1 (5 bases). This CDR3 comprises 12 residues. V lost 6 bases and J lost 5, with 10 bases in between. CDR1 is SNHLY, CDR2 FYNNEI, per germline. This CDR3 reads CASRPQGYGYTF. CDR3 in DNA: TGTGCCAGCAGGCCTCAGGGATATGGCTACACCTTC. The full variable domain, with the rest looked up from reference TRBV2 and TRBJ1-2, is EPEVTQTPSHQVTQMGQEVILRCVPISNHLYFYWYRQILGQKVEFLVSFYNNEISEKSEIFDDQFSVERPDGSNFTLKIRSTKLEDSAMYFCASRPQGYGYTFGSGTRLTVV.

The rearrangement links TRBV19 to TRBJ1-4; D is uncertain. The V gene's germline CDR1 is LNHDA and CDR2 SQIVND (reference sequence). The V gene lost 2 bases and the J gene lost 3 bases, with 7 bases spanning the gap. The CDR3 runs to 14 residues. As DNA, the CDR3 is TGTGCCAGTAGTATACTACCGCCTAATGAAAAACTGTTTTTT. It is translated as CASSILPPNEKLFF.

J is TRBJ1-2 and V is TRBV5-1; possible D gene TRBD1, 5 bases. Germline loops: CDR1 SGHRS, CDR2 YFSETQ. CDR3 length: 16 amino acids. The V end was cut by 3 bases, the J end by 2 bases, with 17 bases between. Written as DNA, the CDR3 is TGCGCCAGCAGCTCCGGACACACCACAGCCAACTATGGCTACACCTTC. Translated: CASSSGHTTANYGYTF.

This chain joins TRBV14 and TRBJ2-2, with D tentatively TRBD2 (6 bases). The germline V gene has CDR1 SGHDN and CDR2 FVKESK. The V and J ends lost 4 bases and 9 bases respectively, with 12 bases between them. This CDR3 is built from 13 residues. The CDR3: CASSPLGGWELFF. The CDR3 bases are TGTGCCAGCAGCCCTTTAGGAGGGTGGGAGCTGTTTTTT.

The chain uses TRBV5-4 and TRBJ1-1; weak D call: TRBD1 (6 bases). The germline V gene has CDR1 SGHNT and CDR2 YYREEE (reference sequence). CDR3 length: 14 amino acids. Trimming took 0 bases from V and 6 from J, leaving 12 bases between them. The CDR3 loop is CASSLAGGRAEAFF. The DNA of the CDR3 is TGTGCCAGCAGCTTGGCGGGGGGCAGGGCTGAAGCTTTCTTT.

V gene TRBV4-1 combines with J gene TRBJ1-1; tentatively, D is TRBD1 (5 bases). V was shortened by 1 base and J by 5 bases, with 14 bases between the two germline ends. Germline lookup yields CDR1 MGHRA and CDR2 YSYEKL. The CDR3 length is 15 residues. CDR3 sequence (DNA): TGCGCCAGCAGCCAAGGTCGATCCCGGGGGACTGAAGCTTTCTTT. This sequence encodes CASSQGRSRGTEAFF.